Shown below are 10 T cell receptor beta chains from a single sample sequenced in a study of vaccination and CD4 T cells after COVID-19. Indicated time point: late sampling 161 to 241 days after vaccination in a few convalescent patients. Treatment given: approximately 11-day PBMC culture with coronavirus spike peptide pools or control peptides (ViraFEST assay). These TCRs' antigens remain unknown. Cultured CD4+ T cells had their DNA profiled by the Oncomine TCR Beta short-read assay. TCRdb reanalysed the PCR reads using MiXCR and keeps one entry per CDR3 protein. This sample has about 17,000 distinct CDR3 sequences, with more than 40% found just once. The material sequenced was CD4+ T cells from blood, cultured in vitro, taken about 7 months after SARS-CoV-2 vaccination. The receptors derive from a human donor who had recovered from COVID-19.

The rearrangement links TRBV20-1 to TRBJ2-3; TRBD2 is a possible D gene (6 bases). This CDR3 spans 14 amino acids. The germline V gene encodes CDR1 DFQATT and CDR2 SNEGSKA (reference sequence). V was clipped by 3 bases and J by 3 bases, with 13 bases between them. This CDR3 is CSASRASATDTQYF. The CDR3 DNA is TGCAGTGCTAGTCGGGCTAGCGCAACAGATACGCAGTATTTT.

V usage is TRBV20-1 and J usage is TRBJ2-3; 14 bases are a match to TRBD2. J lost 2 bases, V lost 6 bases, and 7 bases had no gene match. Germline CDR1 reads DFQATT; CDR2 reads SNEGSKA (reference sequence). The length of the CDR3 is 16 residues. CDR3 amino acids: CSATGLAGEYTDTQYF. The CDR3 DNA reads as TGCAGTGCCACGGGACTAGCGGGAGAATACACAGATACGCAGTATTTT.

This clonotype was seen more than once but under ten times. This sequence joins TRBV6-1 and TRBJ2-1; unclear D gene. Trimming removed 6 bases from V and 0 bases from J, with 9 bases in between. The germline CDR1 and CDR2 sequences are MNHNS and SASEGT. The length of the CDR3 is 14 residues. CDR3 DNA sequence: TGTGCCAGCAGGAGGCCCGACTCCTACAATGAGCAGTTCTTC. This encodes CASRRPDSYNEQFF.

The chain couples TRBV20-1 to TRBJ2-5, with 7 bases matching TRBD2. Germline CDR1 DFQATT, CDR2 SNEGSKA (reference sequence). Trimming cost V 6 bases and J 4 bases; bases outside gene matches: 5. CDR3 length equals 12 residues. The CDR3 nucleotides are TGCAGTGCCGGGACTAACTTAGAGACCCAGTACTTC. Translation: CSAGTNLETQYF.

The sample holds a few counts of this clonotype. The gene calls are TRBV20-1 and TRBJ2-3, with D perhaps matching TRBD1 (6 bases). V lost 5 bases, J lost 10 bases, and 10 bases lay in between. The CDR3 length is 10 residues. CDR1 DFQATT and CDR2 SNEGSKA come from the germline V gene (reference sequence). CDR3 sequence: CSAWTEAQYF. Written as DNA, the CDR3 is TGCAGTGCTTGGACAGAGGCGCAGTATTTT.

Concerning this clonotype: Its ends do not fully match the called genes, so a read error is possible. The chain employs TRBV10-3 and TRBJ1-1; D ambiguous. Germline lookup yields CDR1 ENHRY and CDR2 SYGVKD. The CDR3 totals 15 residues. This CDR3 is CASSYKRAGNTEAFF. The DNA of the CDR3 is TGTGCCAGCAGTTACAAAAGGGCCGGAAACACTGAAGCTTTCTTT.

The chain links TRBV6-5 to TRBJ2-1; 8 positions agree with TRBD2. CDR1 and CDR2 from the germline V gene are MNHEY and SVGAGI. The CDR3 spans 17 residues. The trim removed 0 bases at V and 3 bases at J, leaving 7 bases unmatched. The CDR3: CASSYSPLAGIYNEQFF. Here the CDR3 DNA reads TGTGCCAGCAGTTACTCCCCCCTAGCGGGTATCTACAATGAGCAGTTCTTC.

This chain uses TRBV7-2 with TRBJ2-7, with D perhaps matching TRBD1 or TRBD2 (6 bases each). Trimming removed 5 bases from V and 1 base from J, with 12 bases in between. The germline V gene has CDR1 SGHTA and CDR2 FQGNSA. The length of the CDR3 is 14 residues. The CDR3 protein is CASSPRRGSYEQYF. In nucleotides, the CDR3 is TGTGCCAGCAGCCCCCGGAGGGGGTCCTACGAGCAGTACTTC.

In its sample, this clonotype was seen once. This chain joins TRBV20-1 and TRBJ2-4; the D gene is possibly TRBD1 (6 bases). Between the trimmed V and J ends, which lost 3 bases and 0 bases, there was a span of 12 bases. The CDR3 sequence is 15 residues long. Germline values: CDR1 DFQATT, CDR2 SNEGSKA (reference sequence). CDR3 sequence: CSASGTIQAKNIQYF. In nucleotides, the CDR3 is TGCAGTGCTAGCGGGACAATCCAAGCCAAAAACATTCAGTACTTC.

This rearrangement joins TRBV24-1 to TRBJ2-7; the D gene could be TRBD1 or TRBD2 (6 bases each). Looked up from germline, CDR1 is KGHDR and CDR2 is SFDVKD. This CDR3 comprises 14 residues. V was clipped by 10 bases and J by 4 bases, with 19 bases between them. CDR3 amino acids: CATWSPGARYEQYF. The CDR3 DNA is TGTGCCACATGGTCCCCGGGGGCGAGATACGAGCAGTACTTC.